A selection of T cell receptor beta chains follows, all from one sample in a study of blood T cell repertoires in COVID-19. Data came from immunoSEQ multiplex PCR; TCRdb stores just in-frame clones and leaves some out. Among more than 250,000 clones listed, 88% were seen once. Sequenced material: PBMCs or T cells enriched from blood (not recorded which). The receptors shown here come from a woman aged 40 to 50 with acute COVID-19. Both conserved end residues are part of each CDR3. Each record gives: clone size, D gene, J gene, V gene, CDR3 protein, CDR3 DNA. D genes are given only for firm matches. Clone size is shown for a subset of rows, as once, few, many or a class of expanded clone.

>NA|TRBD2|TRBJ2-5|TRBV7-3
CASSLSLAGEETQYF
TGTGCCAGCAGCTTATCCCTAGCGGGAGAAGAGACCCAGTACTTC
>NA|TRBD1|TRBJ2-7|TRBV29-1
CSVAGTGGSPYF
TGCAGCGTTGCCGGGACAGGGGGCTCCCCGTACTTC
>once|NA|TRBJ2-7|TRBV12-3/TRBV12-4
CASSPRVPYEQYF
TGTGCCAGCAGCCCCCGGGTTCCCTACGAGCAGTACTTC
>NA|NA|TRBJ2-1|TRBV5-4
CASSLAGLTYNEQFF
TGTGCCAGCAGCTTGGCGGGACTCACGTACAATGAGCAGTTCTTC
>NA|TRBD1|TRBJ1-2|TRBV10-3
CAIGEGQGYGYTF
TGTGCCATCGGGGAAGGACAGGGTTATGGCTACACCTTC
>once|TRBD1|TRBJ1-2|TRBV19
CASSIIGTAYGYTF
TGTGCCAGTAGTATCATCGGGACAGCCTATGGCTACACCTTC
>NA|TRBD1|TRBJ1-2|TRBV28
CASTLPGQGAFSYGYTF
TGTGCCAGCACCCTTCCCGGACAGGGGGCTTTCAGCTATGGCTACACCTTC
>NA|TRBD1|TRBJ2-6|TRBV27
CASIGTGDSGANVLTF
TGTGCCAGCATTGGGACAGGGGACTCTGGGGCCAACGTCCTGACTTTC
>once|NA|TRBJ1-4|TRBV16
CASSPQPQSGKLFF
TGTGCCAGCAGCCCCCAACCTCAGAGCGGAAAACTGTTTTTT
>NA|TRBD1|TRBJ2-7|TRBV27
CASSIPGQVEQYF
TGTGCCAGCAGCATACCCGGACAGGTCGAGCAGTACTTC
>NA|NA|TRBJ1-3|TRBV4-3
CASSRRISGNTIYF
TGCGCCAGCAGCCGCAGGATCTCTGGAAACACCATATATTTT
>once|NA|TRBJ2-2|TRBV15
CATREGRGSGELFF
TGTGCCACCAGAGAGGGGCGGGGATCCGGGGAGCTGTTTTTT
>NA|TRBD2|TRBJ2-1|TRBV7-2
CASSLGKKEAGLSYNEQFF
TGTGCCAGCAGCTTAGGGAAGAAAGAAGCGGGATTGTCCTACAATGAGCAGTTCTTC
>NA|NA|TRBJ2-2|TRBV5-8
CASSLLVSQSSPGELFF
TGTGCCAGCAGCTTGTTGGTTAGCCAGAGTTCGCCCGGGGAGCTGTTTTTT
>NA|TRBD2|TRBJ2-3|TRBV28
CASSGLAGFTDTQYF
TGTGCCAGCAGCGGCCTAGCGGGCTTCACAGATACGCAGTATTTT
>NA|TRBD2|TRBJ2-5|TRBV6-2/TRBV6-3
CASSSRLAGRGGTQYF
TGTGCCAGCAGTTCGAGACTAGCGGGAAGGGGGGGGACCCAGTACTTC
>NA|NA|TRBJ1-5|TRBV2
CASSERSASNQPQHF
TGTGCCAGCAGTGAACGCAGTGCCAGCAATCAGCCCCAGCATTTT
>NA|TRBD1|TRBJ2-2|TRBV7-9
CASNYRQGEPGELFF
TGTGCCAGCAACTACCGACAGGGCGAACCCGGGGAGCTGTTTTTT
>NA|TRBD1|TRBJ1-5|TRBV19
CASSIYGQGDQPQHF
TGTGCCAGTAGTATTTACGGACAGGGGGATCAGCCCCAGCATTTT
>few|NA|TRBJ1-4|TRBV4-3
CASSPTFATNEKLFF
TGCGCCAGCAGCCCAACATTTGCAACTAATGAAAAACTGTTTTTT
>NA|NA|TRBJ1-3|TRBV21-1
CASPGKKTGDFAGNTIYF
TGTGCCAGCCCAGGTAAGAAGACAGGGGATTTTGCTGGAAACACCATATATTTT
>once|TRBD1|TRBJ2-2|TRBV11-3
CASSTRQGSTGELFF
TGTGCCAGCAGCACCCGACAGGGGAGCACCGGGGAGCTGTTTTTT
>NA|TRBD2|TRBJ2-1|TRBV2
CASSESSGRKNEQFF
TGTGCCAGCAGTGAGTCAAGCGGGAGAAAAAATGAGCAGTTCTTC
>NA|NA|TRBJ2-1|TRBV10-3
CAISASIGKGKSYNEQFF
TGTGCCATCAGTGCTTCCATTGGAAAGGGGAAATCCTACAATGAGCAGTTCTTC
>NA|TRBD2|TRBJ2-5|TRBV7-9
CASSTGTSRETQYF
TGTGCCAGCAGCACCGGGACTAGCCGGGAGACCCAGTACTTC
>NA|TRBD2|TRBJ2-7|TRBV7-3
CASSRGGTSLAYEQYF
TGTGCCAGCAGCCGCGGTGGGACTAGCCTGGCCTACGAGCAGTACTTC
>NA|TRBD1|TRBJ2-5|TRBV18
CASSPAGTGGGETQYF
TGTGCCAGCTCACCAGCCGGGACAGGGGGCGGAGAGACCCAGTACTTC
>NA|NA|TRBJ2-2|TRBV2
CATLLTTTNTGELFF
TGTGCCACCTTACTAACGACCACGAACACCGGGGAGCTGTTTTTT
>once|TRBD1|TRBJ1-2|TRBV2
CASRSGQGDGYTF
TGTGCCAGCAGATCGGGACAGGGCGATGGCTACACCTTC
>once|TRBD1|TRBJ2-1|TRBV10-3
CAISESGTGGYEQFF
TGTGCCATCAGTGAGTCGGGGACAGGGGGCTATGAGCAGTTCTTC
>NA|NA|TRBJ2-5|TRBV5-1
CASSLGAGAAPETQYF
TGCGCCAGCAGCTTGGGGGCAGGGGCGGCCCCAGAGACCCAGTACTTC
>NA|NA|TRBJ1-2|TRBV4-1
CASSPLGQNGYTF
TGCGCCAGCAGCCCACTAGGACAGAATGGCTACACCTTC
>NA|TRBD1|TRBJ1-5|TRBV19
CASSIPRGDRVNQPQHF
TGTGCCAGTAGCATCCCCCGGGGGGACAGGGTCAATCAGCCCCAGCATTTT
>NA|TRBD1|TRBJ2-6|TRBV28
CASSSGTGIAGANVLTF
TGTGCCAGCAGTTCCGGGACAGGGATCGCTGGGGCCAACGTCCTGACTTTC
>NA|NA|TRBJ1-2|TRBV24-1
CATSASGYGYTF
TGTGCCACCAGTGCCTCCGGCTATGGCTACACCTTC
>NA|NA|TRBJ1-1|TRBV5-1
CASSENRNTEAFF
TGCGCCAGCAGCGAAAACAGGAACACTGAAGCTTTCTTT
>NA|TRBD2|TRBJ2-3|TRBV10-3
CATAYGGGDTQYF
TGTGCCACCGCCTACGGGGGGGGAGATACGCAGTATTTT
>NA|TRBD1|TRBJ1-1|TRBV18
CASSPDTGDTEAFF
TGTGCCAGCTCACCGGATACAGGGGACACTGAAGCTTTCTTT
>NA|NA|TRBJ1-5|TRBV3-1/TRBV3-2
CASSQGRGWGQPQHF
TGTGCCAGCAGCCAAGGGAGGGGTTGGGGACAGCCCCAGCATTTT
>NA|TRBD2|TRBJ2-7|TRBV20-1
CSASPTSGNTYEQYF
TGCAGTGCTAGTCCGACTAGCGGGAACACCTACGAGCAGTACTTC
>NA|NA|TRBJ2-1|TRBV11-1
CASSLASQAVAQFF
TGTGCCAGCAGCTTAGCTTCACAGGCCGTGGCGCAGTTCTTC
>NA|NA|TRBJ1-4|TRBV9
CASSVQSNEKLFF
TGTGCCAGCAGCGTACAAAGCAATGAAAAACTGTTTTTT
>NA|NA|TRBJ1-2|TRBV29-1
CSALPVLNYGYTF
TGCAGCGCTCTACCGGTGCTTAACTATGGCTACACCTTC
>NA|NA|TRBJ1-1|TRBV10-3
CAISVGGNTEAFF
TGTGCCATCAGTGTGGGGGGGAACACTGAAGCTTTCTTT
>NA|TRBD1|TRBJ1-2|TRBV6-2/TRBV6-3
CASSSGQVHYGYTF
TGTGCCAGCAGTTCTGGACAGGTCCACTATGGCTACACCTTC
>NA|NA|TRBJ2-1|TRBV5-1
CASSLGQGFDEQFF
TGCGCCAGCAGCTTAGGGCAGGGATTTGATGAGCAGTTCTTC
>once|NA|TRBJ1-6|TRBV7-9
CAAKDSVNSPLHF
TGTGCCGCAAAAGACAGCGTGAATTCACCCCTCCACTTT
>once|NA|TRBJ1-1|TRBV2
CASRLGVGTEAFF
TGTGCCAGCCGATTAGGGGTCGGCACTGAAGCTTTCTTT